The 20 T cell receptor beta chains in this list originate from one sample, sequenced in a study of T cell responses to AZD1222 COVID-19 vaccine (dated by TCRdb to the early 2020s). The library was produced with the immunoSEQ multiplex PCR assay. Imported from immuneACCESS, the table was reduced by TCRdb to in-frame sequences with V and J called. These copies leave out some clones; in studies compared against another copy, an unresolved V gene accounts for under half, and the cause of the remainder is not known. Across this sample there are about 130,000 clones, with roughly 86% seen only once. Of the sample, about 6% falls within the top ten clones. Sample time point, as interpreted from the label and publication: about 28 days (+/-7) after the second vaccine dose. Sequencing used peripheral blood, obtained 28 days after the second AZD1222 dose. The receptors shown here come from an adult who received the AZD1222 COVID-19 vaccine.

V is TRBV6-5 and J is TRBJ1-1; 10 bases map to TRBD1. Germline CDR1 and CDR2: MNHEY and SVGAGI. This CDR3 has 14 residues. V shed 7 bases, J shed 4 bases, and the junction held 6 bases outside the gene matches. As DNA, the CDR3 is TGTGCCAGCATTAGGACAGGGGGGAGCACTGAAGCTTTCTTT. Its protein product is CASIRTGGSTEAFF.

This rearrangement joins TRBV4-1 to TRBJ1-5; D is perhaps TRBD1 (5 bases). Germline CDR1 is MGHRA and CDR2 is YSYEKL. There are 16 residues in the CDR3. Trimming removed 0 bases at V and 4 bases at J, with 13 bases between. The CDR3 here is CASSQDSDSKNQPQHF. CDR3 DNA: TGCGCCAGCAGCCAAGATAGTGACAGCAAGAATCAGCCCCAGCATTTT.

The rearrangement uses TRBV21-1 and TRBJ2-4. TRBV21-1 is marked as a pseudogene. The CDR3 sequence is 19 residues long. The CDR3 loop is CASSKGRGPSRSAKNIQYF. Written as DNA, the CDR3 is TGTGCCAGCAGCAAAGGGCGTGGTCCGAGCCGTTCGGCCAAAAACATTCAGTACTTC.

The CDR3 DNA is TGTGCCAGCAGCTCGGGGACATCGCCCCAGCATTTT. Translating it yields CASSSGTSPQHF. The chain employs TRBV7-2 and TRBJ1-5; weak D call: TRBD1 (6 bases). This CDR3 is 12 amino acids long. V was cut by 4 bases and J by 9 bases, with 10 bases left in between. CDR1 and CDR2 from the germline V gene are SGHTA and FQGNSA.

The rearrangement uses TRBV19 and TRBJ1-4; D is unresolved. V dropped 9 bases and J dropped 4 bases, with 12 bases sitting between them. Per the germline V gene, CDR1 is LNHDA and CDR2 is SQIVND (reference sequence). The CDR3 runs to 13 residues. The CDR3 DNA follows: TGTGCCAGCAACCGGTGGCGTAATGAAAAACTGTTTTTT. Amino acid sequence: CASNRWRNEKLFF.

A single count supports this clone. This sequence joins TRBV18 and TRBJ1-5; D is perhaps TRBD1 (5 bases). CDR1 KGHSH and CDR2 LQKENI come from the germline V gene. The V and J ends lost 3 bases and 5 bases respectively, with 8 bases between them. The CDR3 spans 13 residues. CDR3 in amino acids: CASSPTDDQPQHF. The DNA for the CDR3 is TGTGCCAGCTCACCGACAGATGATCAGCCCCAGCATTTT. The whole variable domain, remainder taken from reference TRBV18 and TRBJ1-5, is NAGVMQNPRHLVRRRGQEARLRCSPMKGHSHVYWYRQLPEEGLKFMVYLQKENIIDESGMPKERFSAEFPKEGPSILRIQQVVRGDSAAYFCASSPTDDQPQHFGDGTRLSIL.

This rearrangement joins TRBV5-1 to TRBJ1-2; TRBD1 matches at 11 bases. Per the germline V gene, CDR1 is SGHRS and CDR2 is YFSETQ. The CDR3 is made up of 15 amino acids. V lost 4 bases to trimming and J lost 4 bases; unmatched junction nucleotides: 6. This CDR3 reads CASSLAGQGGYGYTF. Here the CDR3 DNA reads TGCGCCAGCAGCCTCGCGGGACAGGGGGGCTATGGCTACACCTTC. Using reference TRBV5-1 and TRBJ1-2 for the parts outside the CDR3, the full variable domain is KAGVTQTPRYLIKTRGQQVTLSCSPISGHRSVSWYQQTPGQGLQFLFEYFSETQRNKGNFPGRFSGRQFSNSRSEMNVSTLELGDSALYLCASSLAGQGGYGYTFGSGTRLTVV.

V and J are TRBV6-2 or TRBV6-3 and TRBJ2-5, with D perhaps TRBD1 or TRBD2 (5 bases each). Germline assignment: CDR1 MNHEY and CDR2 SVGEGT. CDR3 length: 11 residues. The ends were cut back, 2 bases at V and 7 bases at J, with 5 bases in the middle. This CDR3 is CASSYGGTQYF. The CDR3 DNA reads as TGTGCCAGCAGTTACGGGGGGACCCAGTACTTC.

The rearrangement joins TRBV5-1 to TRBJ1-6; D unresolved. The CDR3 extends over 15 amino acids. The germline V gene encodes CDR1 SGHRS and CDR2 YFSETQ. V gave up 0 bases and J gave up 5 bases, with 9 bases separating them. The CDR3 sequence: CASSLEYGNNSPLHF. In nucleotides, the CDR3 is TGCGCCAGCAGCTTGGAATACGGGAATAATTCACCCCTCCACTTT.

The CDR3 DNA reads as TGCAGTGCTAGTAGCCCTGACTTACAGCCCCAGCATTTT. Residues: CSASSPDLQPQHF. J is TRBJ1-5 and V is TRBV20-1, with D hard to call. Trimming removed 3 bases from V and 7 bases from J, with 13 bases in between. The length of the CDR3 is 13 residues. Germline CDR1 and CDR2: DFQATT and SNEGSKA (reference sequence).

The V and J genes are TRBV15 and TRBJ1-4, with 8 nucleotides matching TRBD1. The CDR3 covers 15 residues. V was clipped by 1 base and J by 6 bases; unmatched bases: 4. Per the germline V gene, CDR1 is LNHNV and CDR2 is YYDKDF (reference sequence). CDR3 nucleotides: TGTGCCACCAGCAGAGGGACAGGGAGCGATGAAAAACTGTTTTTT. This sequence encodes CATSRGTGSDEKLFF. The full variable domain, completed using reference TRBV15 and TRBJ1-4, is DAMVIQNPRYQVTQFGKPVTLSCSQTLNHNVMYWYQQKSSQAPKLLFHYYDKDFNNEADTPDNFQSRRPNTSFCFLDIRSPGLGDTAMYLCATSRGTGSDEKLFFGSGTQLSVL.

This clone occurred a few times. The J gene is TRBJ1-1, the V gene TRBV12-3 or TRBV12-4; D not certain. The CDR3 spans 11 residues. V dropped 5 bases and J dropped 9 bases, with 10 bases sitting between them. The DNA for the CDR3 is TGTGCCAGCAGTCTGGGGAGGAAAGCTTTCTTT. Residues: CASSLGRKAFF.

The chain couples TRBV28 to TRBJ1-1; D not resolved. The CDR3 sequence is 12 residues long. In germline, CDR1 is MDHEN, CDR2 SYDVKM. Trimming pared 3 bases from V and 3 bases from J, leaving 5 bases between. The DNA of the CDR3 is TGTGCCAGCAGTTTGGCGCACACTGAAGCTTTCTTT. Amino acids: CASSLAHTEAFF.

The chain joins TRBV7-9 to TRBJ2-3; D might be TRBD1 or TRBD2, each matching 5 bases. CDR1 and CDR2 from the germline V gene are SEHNR and FQNEAQ (reference sequence). V dropped 1 base and J dropped 2 bases, with 10 bases sitting between them. The CDR3 runs 15 residues. CDR3 coding DNA: TGTGCCAGCAGCTTAGTCGGGGCCTCCACAGATACGCAGTATTTT. It encodes CASSLVGASTDTQYF.

This clone was recorded a few times. The V gene is TRBV6-1, the J gene TRBJ2-2, with 8 nucleotides matching TRBD1. There are 18 residues in the CDR3. Losses at the gene ends were 2 bases for V and 7 bases for J; bases not matched to a gene: 15. Germline CDR1 and CDR2: MNHNS and SASEGT. CDR3 nucleotide sequence: TGTGCCAGCAGTGAACGCGAAGGCAGGGGGCCCGTCGGCGGGGAGCTGTTTTTT. It yields the protein CASSEREGRGPVGGELFF.

This chain joins TRBV4-2 and TRBJ1-3; D is undetermined. Trimming took 0 bases from V and 1 from J, leaving 7 bases between them. The germline V gene encodes CDR1 LGHNA and CDR2 YNFKEQ. This CDR3 has 15 residues. Here the CDR3 reads CASSQDLYSGNTIYF. CDR3 bases: TGTGCCAGCAGCCAAGATCTCTATTCTGGAAACACCATATATTTT.

V is TRBV4-1 and J is TRBJ2-3; no clear D gene. The V gene's germline CDR1 is MGHRA and CDR2 YSYEKL. Trimming took 0 bases from V and 2 from J, leaving 9 bases between them. The CDR3 sequence is 15 residues long. For the CDR3, the DNA is TGCGCCAGCAGCCAAGATTTGGCTTACACAGATACGCAGTATTTT. Translation gives CASSQDLAYTDTQYF.

This chain joins TRBV14 and TRBJ2-1; 11 bases line up with TRBD1. Trimming removed 4 bases from V and 8 bases from J; junction bases left unmatched: 10. This CDR3 is built from 16 residues. Germline CDR1 is SGHDN and CDR2 is FVKESK. The CDR3 loop reads CASSPDGTGGRYEQFF. The CDR3 nucleotides are TGTGCCAGCAGCCCAGACGGGACAGGGGGTCGCTATGAGCAGTTCTTC.

This clone was detected only once. This rearrangement joins TRBV6-1 to TRBJ2-1; 8 nucleotides match TRBD1. Germline trimming cut 3 bases from V and 7 bases from J; bases unmatched to any gene: 5. The V gene's germline CDR1 is MNHNS and CDR2 SASEGT. This CDR3 comprises 14 residues. CDR3 in amino acids: CASSEETGGNEQFF. In nucleotides, the CDR3 is TGTGCCAGCAGTGAGGAAACAGGGGGAAATGAGCAGTTCTTC.

This chain connects TRBV15 to TRBJ2-7; 8 positions match TRBD1. The CDR3 has 17 residues. With V trimmed by 0 bases and J by 2 bases, 9 bases remained unmatched. Germline CDR1 and CDR2: LNHNV and YYDKDF (reference sequence). CDR3 nucleotides: TGTGCCACCAGCAGAGATCGGCCGGGACAGGCACCCTACGAGCAGTACTTC. Protein: CATSRDRPGQAPYEQYF.